The rows below give T cell receptor beta chains drawn from one sample of a study of blood T cell repertoires in COVID-19. Repertoires were generated with immunoSEQ multiplex PCR, while TCRdb's copy carries only in-frame clones and drops some. This table has some 120,000 clones, roughly nine tenths appearing once. Source material: peripheral blood. The receptor source for this set is a man between 60 and 75 years old with COVID-19, enrolled during active disease. The CDR3 runs from the conserved cysteine through the conserved F or W. D genes are given only for firm matches. Size values are once, few and many counts, or a class for expanded clones, and some rows have none.

V gene	CDR3 length	D gene	clone size	J gene	CDR3 protein	CDR3 DNA
TRBV29-1	15	TRBD1	.	TRBJ1-5	CSVEDQGGAGQPQHF	TGCAGCGTTGAAGATCAAGGGGGCGCAGGGCAGCCCCAGCATTTT
TRBV2	13	.	.	TRBJ1-2	CASSEGQDGGYTF	TGTGCCAGCAGTGAAGGACAGGATGGTGGCTACACCTTC
TRBV29-1	14	TRBD2	.	TRBJ2-7	CSAKTSAEINEQYF	TGCAGCGCAAAAACTAGCGCCGAGATCAACGAGCAGTACTTC
TRBV19	14	.	.	TRBJ1-6	CASTLGGDNSPLHF	TGTGCCAGTACCCTCGGCGGGGATAATTCACCCCTCCACTTT
TRBV9	13	.	.	TRBJ1-2	CASSADSLWGYTF	TGTGCCAGCAGCGCGGACAGCCTCTGGGGCTACACCTTC
TRBV6-5	12	.	.	TRBJ1-2	CASSTDERGYTF	TGTGCCAGCAGTACTGACGAGAGGGGCTACACCTTC
TRBV10-3	11	.	few	TRBJ1-1	CAISDYNEAFF	TGTGCCATCAGTGATTACAACGAAGCTTTCTTT
TRBV2	12	TRBD2	.	TRBJ2-5	CASSAGGETQYF	TGTGCCAGCAGTGCGGGGGGAGAGACCCAGTACTTC
TRBV20-1	11	.	.	TRBJ1-2	CSALPSYGYTF	TGCAGTGCCCTCCCCAGCTATGGCTACACCTTC
TRBV6-5	15	TRBD2	.	TRBJ2-5	CASLSLAGSLETQYF	TGTGCCAGCCTTTCCCTAGCGGGATCGCTAGAGACCCAGTACTTC
TRBV6-2/TRBV6-3	16	TRBD1	.	TRBJ1-5	CASSNLDRVRNQPQHF	TGTGCCAGCAGTAACCTGGACAGGGTAAGGAATCAGCCCCAGCATTTT
TRBV5-1	11	.	.	TRBJ2-7	CASSLGGEQYF	TGCGCCAGCAGCTTGGGAGGCGAGCAGTACTTC
TRBV5-1	16	.	.	TRBJ2-3	CASSLGRGISTDTQYF	TGCGCCAGCAGCTTAGGACGGGGAATTAGCACAGATACGCAGTATTTT
TRBV9	16	.	once	TRBJ1-4	CASSSLTGGENEKLFF	TGTGCCAGCAGCTCATTGACAGGTGGGGAGAATGAAAAACTGTTTTTT
TRBV7-8	14	.	.	TRBJ1-5	CASSLESFNQPQHF	TGTGCCAGCAGCTTAGAATCCTTTAATCAGCCCCAGCATTTT
TRBV27	15	.	.	TRBJ2-1	CASSLLAASYNEQFF	TGTGCCAGCAGTTTACTGGCGGCATCTTACAATGAGCAGTTCTTC
TRBV10-3	15	TRBD1	.	TRBJ1-1	CAIRGPTGGNTEAFF	TGTGCCATCAGGGGACCGACAGGGGGGAACACTGAAGCTTTCTTT
TRBV21-1	14	.	.	TRBJ2-7	CASSNQRVSYEQYF	TGTGCCAGCAGCAACCAGCGGGTTTCCTACGAGCAGTACTTC
TRBV19	13	.	.	TRBJ2-2	CASSIVLGGELFF	TGTGCCAGTAGTATTGTTCTCGGCGGGGAGCTGTTTTTT
TRBV28	16	TRBD1	.	TRBJ2-2	CASSPTGTGNTGELFF	TGTGCCAGCAGTCCCACCGGGACAGGGAACACCGGGGAGCTGTTTTTT
TRBV28	15	TRBD2	.	TRBJ2-1	CASRGAGRDYNEQFF	TGTGCCAGCAGGGGAGCGGGACGGGACTACAATGAGCAGTTCTTC
TRBV5-1	15	TRBD2	once	TRBJ2-1	CASSFGLVGGNEQFF	TGCGCCAGCAGCTTCGGACTAGTAGGAGGGAATGAGCAGTTCTTC
TRBV7-2	16	TRBD1	once	TRBJ2-3	CASSLDRASSTDTQYF	TGTGCCAGCAGCCTGGACAGGGCATCTAGCACAGATACGCAGTATTTT
TRBV5-4	16	TRBD1	once	TRBJ2-7	CASSLVGGQGTYEQYF	TGTGCCAGCAGCTTGGTGGGTGGACAGGGAACCTACGAGCAGTACTTC
TRBV6-5	12	.	.	TRBJ2-7	CASRWESYEQYF	TGTGCCAGCCGTTGGGAGTCCTACGAGCAGTACTTC
TRBV11-2	12	.	.	TRBJ2-5	CASSLSGETQYF	TGTGCCAGCAGCTTATCGGGAGAGACCCAGTACTTC
TRBV6-1	17	.	.	TRBJ1-1	CASSEPGGGGVGTEAFF	TGTGCCAGCAGTGAACCGGGGGGCGGGGGTGTAGGAACTGAAGCTTTCTTT
TRBV11-2	16	.	.	TRBJ2-1	CASTTLAGLSYNEQFF	TGTGCCAGCACCACACTGGCGGGACTCTCCTACAATGAGCAGTTCTTC
TRBV3-1/TRBV3-2	15	TRBD2	.	TRBJ2-7	CASSQQIGGAYEQYF	TGTGCCAGCAGCCAGCAGATCGGGGGGGCTTACGAGCAGTACTTC
TRBV6-4	17	TRBD1	.	TRBJ2-7	CASRERSGQDPTGEQYF	TGTGCCAGCAGGGAAAGATCGGGACAGGACCCTACAGGCGAGCAGTACTTC
TRBV19	15	TRBD1	.	TRBJ2-1	CASSKPGQGADEQFF	TGTGCCAGTAGTAAACCGGGACAGGGTGCAGATGAGCAGTTCTTC
TRBV6-5	13	TRBD2	.	TRBJ2-5	CASTPGGKETQYF	TGTGCCAGCACTCCCGGGGGGAAGGAGACCCAGTACTTC
TRBV9	16	TRBD2	.	TRBJ2-3	CASSPLAGGGTDTQYF	TGTGCCAGCAGCCCTCTAGCGGGAGGAGGGACAGATACGCAGTATTTT
TRBV4-3	17	.	.	TRBJ2-1	CASSQESGLGLGNEQFF	TGCGCCAGCAGCCAAGAGAGCGGGTTAGGCTTGGGGAATGAGCAGTTCTTC
TRBV12-3/TRBV12-4	12	TRBD2	.	TRBJ2-1	CASSLAGGEQFF	TGTGCCAGCAGTTTAGCGGGGGGGGAGCAGTTCTTC
TRBV4-2	13	.	.	TRBJ1-5	CASSQDRDQPQHF	TGTGCCAGCAGCCAAGATCGAGATCAGCCCCAGCATTTT
TRBV5-5	13	.	few	TRBJ1-6	CASSLQGNSPLHF	TGTGCCAGCAGCTTGCAGGGGAACTCACCCCTCCACTTT
TRBV30	14	.	.	TRBJ1-3	CAWSRESSGNTIYF	TGTGCCTGGAGTAGGGAGTCCTCTGGAAACACCATATATTTT
TRBV6-5	13	.	.	TRBJ1-5	CASRDSYNQPQHF	TGTGCCAGCAGGGACAGTTACAATCAGCCCCAGCATTTT
TRBV6-5	15	.	.	TRBJ1-2	CASSPYFLAHYGYTF	TGTGCCAGCAGTCCCTACTTCCTAGCACACTATGGCTACACCTTC
TRBV6-1	16	.	.	TRBJ1-6	CASSEVLRADNSPLHF	TGTGCCAGCAGTGAAGTTCTCAGGGCGGATAATTCACCCCTCCACTTT
TRBV27	15	TRBD1	.	TRBJ2-2	CASSADRGRTGELFF	TGTGCCAGCAGTGCCGACAGGGGTAGGACCGGGGAGCTGTTTTTT
TRBV19	14	.	.	TRBJ2-7	CASSIDRTGNEQYF	TGTGCCAGTAGTATAGATCGGACGGGAAACGAGCAGTACTTC
TRBV30	15	TRBD1	.	TRBJ2-1	CAWSSKGQAYNEQFF	TGTGCCTGGAGTTCAAAAGGACAGGCGTACAATGAGCAGTTCTTC
TRBV28	16	.	once	TRBJ1-2	CASSLTSRGGHYGYTF	TGTGCCAGCAGTCTTACTTCTAGGGGTGGCCACTATGGCTACACCTTC
TRBV29-1	13	.	.	TRBJ1-2	CSVEARGLNGYTF	TGCAGCGTTGAAGCCCGGGGGTTAAATGGCTACACCTTC
TRBV7-3	16	TRBD2	.	TRBJ2-2	CASRTPGLAGHRGAVF	TGTGCCAGCAGGACTCCGGGACTAGCGGGTCACCGGGGAGCTGTTTTT
TRBV28	15	.	.	TRBJ2-7	CASSFLQGSSYEQYF	TGTGCCAGCAGTTTTCTTCAGGGTAGCTCCTACGAGCAGTACTTC
TRBV5-5	13	.	once	TRBJ1-2	CASSWSGDEGYTF	TGTGCCAGCAGCTGGAGCGGGGATGAAGGCTACACCTTC
TRBV3-1/TRBV3-2	16	TRBD1	.	TRBJ1-2	CASSPKTGGMSYGYTF	TGTGCCAGCAGCCCCAAGACAGGGGGCATGAGCTATGGCTACACCTTC
TRBV11-2	15	TRBD2	.	TRBJ2-2	CASSGQTSGTGELFF	TGTGCCAGCAGCGGACAGACTAGCGGCACCGGGGAGCTGTTTTTT
TRBV7-8	16	TRBD2	.	TRBJ2-3	CASSSVSGRETDTQYF	TGTGCCAGCAGCTCAGTTAGCGGGAGGGAGACAGATACGCAGTATTTT
TRBV30	12	.	.	TRBJ1-1	CAWMRQNTEAFF	TGTGCCTGGATGAGGCAGAACACTGAAGCTTTCTTT
TRBV19	14	.	.	TRBJ1-1	CASTQSTVDPEAFF	TGTGCCAGTACCCAGTCGACAGTTGATCCTGAAGCTTTCTTT